This T cell receptor (beta chain) was captured in a study of sequential checkpoint blockade in melanoma. In the study overall: Arm A got nivolumab then ipilimumab; arm B the reverse, 1:1.

Produced via immunoSEQ multiplex PCR; TCRdb's table is partial and in-frame only. Here the sample spans fewer than 20,000 clones, 60% to 70% being singletons. The treatment: randomized to nivolumab then ipilimumab (arm A) or the reverse (arm B). DNA-damaging chemotherapy had not been given to any patient beforehand. Sorted cells were live CD3+CD8+, lacking CD19 and CD56, from PBMCs. With 5 bases clipped from V and 3 bases from J, the junction kept 9 bases outside the gene matches. The CDR3 is made up of 16 amino acids. Germline CDR1 MGHDK, CDR2 SYGVNS. The chain combines TRBV25-1 with TRBJ2-3; 9 nucleotides line up with TRBD1. The specimen was CD8+ T cells sorted from blood (inferred from file names), collected from a patient given nivolumab and ipilimumab in sequence. This sequence originates from a human donor with melanoma. The CDR3, as DNA: TGTGCCAGCAGTTCCTACAGGGGGCTTGAGACAGATACGCAGTATTTT. It is translated as CASSSYRGLETDTQYF. Looking up the rest from reference TRBV25-1 and TRBJ2-3 gives the full variable domain: EADIYQTPRYLVIGTGKKITLECSQTMGHDKMYWYQQDPGMELHLIHYSYGVNSTEKGDLSSESTVSRIRTEHFPLTLESARPSHTSQYLCASSSYRGLETDTQYFGPGTRLTVL.